These 13 T cell receptor beta chains came from one sample sequenced in a study of blood T cell repertoires in COVID-19. Data came from immunoSEQ multiplex PCR; TCRdb stores just in-frame clones and leaves some out. The table lists about 140,000 clones, about 87% of them singletons. Sequenced input: peripheral blood. The source of these receptors is a woman aged 45-60 years with acute or convalescent COVID-19.

The CDR3 spells CSASTGLASDTQYF. The CDR3 DNA is TGCAGTGCTAGTACAGGACTAGCGTCAGATACGCAGTATTTT. The chain combines TRBV20-1 with TRBJ2-3, with 9 bases fitting TRBD2. Germline lookup yields CDR1 DFQATT and CDR2 SNEGSKA (reference sequence). This CDR3 has 14 amino acids. The V segment lost 3 bases and the J segment 4 bases; nucleotides outside the gene matches: 5.

V is TRBV15 and J is TRBJ2-7; 9 nucleotides agree with TRBD2. J lost 2 bases, V lost 0 bases, and 8 bases had no gene match. Germline V lookup: CDR1 LNHNV, CDR2 YYDKDF (reference sequence). The CDR3 has 17 amino acids. CDR3 in amino acids: CATSRDNLAGPTYEQYF. The CDR3, as DNA: TGTGCCACCAGCAGAGATAATCTAGCGGGACCTACCTACGAGCAGTACTTC.

The J gene is TRBJ2-2, the V gene TRBV15; 11 bases line up with TRBD2. The CDR3 contains 16 residues. Losses at the gene ends were 4 bases for V and 4 bases for J; bases not matched to a gene: 5. Per germline, CDR1 LNHNV and CDR2 YYDKDF (reference sequence). The CDR3 DNA reads as TGTGCCACCAGCACTTGGACTAGCGGGTCCACCGGGGAGCTGTTTTTT. The encoded protein is CATSTWTSGSTGELFF.

The rearrangement links TRBV7-6 to TRBJ2-7; possible D gene TRBD1, 5 bases. Germline V gene sequence: CDR1 SGHVS, CDR2 FNYEAQ. Trimming cost V 5 bases and J 6 bases, with 14 bases left between them. This CDR3 has 13 amino acids. The DNA of the CDR3 is TGTGCCAGCAGCGTCAGGGAACTCGGCGAGCAGTACTTC. It specifies CASSVRELGEQYF.

The chain is built from TRBV6-5 and TRBJ2-1; D perhaps matches TRBD1 (6 bases). The V gene's germline CDR1 is MNHEY and CDR2 SVGAGI. This CDR3 has 13 amino acids. V lost 5 bases, J lost 2 bases, and 7 bases lay in between. The DNA of the CDR3 is TGTGCCAGCAGTCGGACAGCCTACAATGAGCAGTTCTTC. Its protein product is CASSRTAYNEQFF.

The rearrangement joins TRBV27 to TRBJ2-3; 8 nucleotides line up with TRBD2. V shed 5 bases, J shed 4 bases, and the junction held 5 bases outside the gene matches. The CDR3 runs 14 residues. In germline, CDR1 is MNHEY, CDR2 SMNVEV (reference sequence). Written as DNA, the CDR3 is TGTGCCAGCAGTCCGGGACTAGAGGCAGATACGCAGTATTTT. Amino acid sequence: CASSPGLEADTQYF.

This clone appeared a single time. V usage is TRBV9 and J usage is TRBJ2-7; 9 bases are shared with TRBD1. Trimming took 2 bases from V and 3 from J; bases not matched to a gene: 6. The CDR3 consists of 15 residues. Germline-derived CDR1 and CDR2 are SGDLS and YYNGEE. The CDR3 region has the DNA TGTGCCAGCAGCGTCCCCGGGACAGGGAGCTACGAGCAGTACTTC. Protein sequence: CASSVPGTGSYEQYF.

The chain has TRBV4-2 and TRBJ1-3, with D perhaps TRBD1 (6 bases). This CDR3 has 15 amino acids. V lost 1 base, J lost 4 bases, and 11 bases lay in between. Germline-derived CDR1 and CDR2 are LGHNA and YNFKEQ. The CDR3 bases are TGTGCCAGCAGCCAAGTTTCAGGGGTGGGAAACACCATATATTTT. It is translated as CASSQVSGVGNTIYF.

This chain uses TRBV7-2 with TRBJ1-1; the D gene is possibly TRBD1 (5 bases). V lost 1 base, J lost 0 bases, and 12 bases lay in between. The CDR3 extends over 16 amino acids. Germline lookup yields CDR1 SGHTA and CDR2 FQGNSA. CDR3 amino acids: CASSLDPGGMNTEAFF. The CDR3 DNA sequence: TGTGCCAGCAGCTTAGATCCGGGGGGTATGAACACTGAAGCTTTCTTT.

This rearrangement joins TRBV7-8 to TRBJ1-5, with D uncertain. This CDR3 spans 15 amino acids. In germline, CDR1 is SGHVS, CDR2 FQNEAQ. The ends were cut back, 2 bases at V and 4 bases at J, with 12 bases in the middle. CDR3 region: CASSLSPAGNQPQHF. CDR3 nucleotides: TGTGCCAGCAGCTTATCCCCGGCGGGAAATCAGCCCCAGCATTTT.

The gene calls are TRBV6-5 and TRBJ2-7, with TRBD2 identical over 9 bases. The germline gives CDR1 MNHEY, CDR2 SVGAGI. This CDR3 region has 15 residues. V dropped 6 bases and J dropped 4; count of bases not matched to a gene: 10. The CDR3: CASRGSGSLLYEQYF. As DNA, the CDR3 is TGTGCCAGCAGGGGTAGCGGGAGCTTATTATACGAGCAGTACTTC.

The table lists this clone with a count of one. This chain links TRBV27 with TRBJ2-5, with D possibly being TRBD1 (6 bases). The V gene's germline CDR1 is MNHEY and CDR2 SMNVEV (reference sequence). The CDR3 length is 14 residues. Trimming took 2 bases from V and 2 from J, leaving 9 bases between them. In DNA, the CDR3 is TGTGCCAGCAGTTTACGGGGACAACAAGAGACCCAGTACTTC. Its translation is CASSLRGQQETQYF.

The chain carries TRBV11-2 and TRBJ2-1; 10 bases are shared with TRBD2. Germline V lookup: CDR1 SGHAT, CDR2 FQNNGV. V gave up 1 base and J gave up 2 bases; unmatched junction bases: 2. The CDR3 has 16 amino acids. The CDR3 reads CASSLVSGGAYNEQFF. CDR3 bases: TGTGCCAGCAGCTTAGTAAGCGGGGGGGCCTACAATGAGCAGTTCTTC. Combining the CDR3 with reference TRBV11-2 and TRBJ2-1 gives the whole variable domain EAGVAQSPRYKIIEKRQSVAFWCNPISGHATLYWYQQILGQGPKLLIQFQNNGVVDDSQLPKDRFSAERLKGVDSTLKIQPAKLEDSAVYLCASSLVSGGAYNEQFFGPGTRLTVL.